These T cell receptor beta chains were read from a single sample in a study of blood T cell repertoires in COVID-19. Libraries were prepared by immunoSEQ multiplex PCR; TCRdb keeps only in-frame clonotypes and omits some of them. Found here are about 280,000 clones, around nine tenths of them singletons; the top ten hold approximately 2%. The specimen was peripheral blood. The receptors originated from a man between 50 and 59 years old with acute or convalescent COVID-19. Each CDR3 is given with its conserved first and last residue. Fields, in order: D gene, V gene, clone size, J gene, CDR3 DNA, CDR3 protein. The D gene is left open where the match is weak. The size entry is marked missing in some rows and otherwise reads once, few, many or a size class.

.	TRBV29-1	.	TRBJ1-1	TGCAGCTTTCGACAGACCATGAACACTGAAGCTTTCTTT	CSFRQTMNTEAFF
TRBD1	TRBV7-2	.	TRBJ1-6	TGTGCCAGCAGCCCCCAGGGGGGAGGTAATTCACCCCTCCACTTT	CASSPQGGGNSPLHF
.	TRBV27	.	TRBJ2-7	TGTGCCAGCAGTTTATACCCCCCTAGTGTGGGGGCGGGCGAGCAGTACTTC	CASSLYPPSVGAGEQYF
TRBD2	TRBV10-3	.	TRBJ2-7	TGTGCCATCAGTGAGTCTAGCGGGGGTTTTGGCTCGGGCGAGCAGTACTTC	CAISESSGGFGSGEQYF
.	TRBV29-1	.	TRBJ2-2	TGCAGCGTTGCCCGCGGTGGTCTCACCGGGGAGCTGTTTTTT	CSVARGGLTGELFF
.	TRBV9	few	TRBJ1-6	TGTGCCAGCAGCGTAGGACAAGAATATTCACCCCTCCACTTT	CASSVGQEYSPLHF
TRBD2	TRBV11-2	.	TRBJ2-5	TGTGCCAGCAGCTCCGGGAGGACGCCAGGGACCCAGTACTTC	CASSSGRTPGTQYF
TRBD2	TRBV19	.	TRBJ2-1	TGTGCCAGTAGTATTTTACGAGAGGGCGGGCGGGAGAACAATGAGCAGTTCTTC	CASSILREGGRENNEQFF
.	TRBV6-6	.	TRBJ1-2	TGTGCCAGCAGCCCAGACAGGAACTATGGCTACACCTTC	CASSPDRNYGYTF
TRBD2	TRBV7-2	.	TRBJ2-7	TGTGCCAGCACCCCGGGGAGAGGACTAGGTCCCTACGAGCAGTACTTC	CASTPGRGLGPYEQYF
.	TRBV4-1	.	TRBJ1-5	TGCGCCAGCAGCCAAGATCGGGGGGTTAGCAATCAGCCCCAGCATTTT	CASSQDRGVSNQPQHF
.	TRBV11-2	.	TRBJ1-6	TGTGCCAGCAGCTTAGAGAGATGGTTGAGGTCCTATAATTCACCCCTCCACTTT	CASSLERWLRSYNSPLHF
.	TRBV3-1/TRBV3-2	.	TRBJ2-7	TGTGCCAGCAGTTCCGGGTCCTCCTACGAGCAGTACTTC	CASSSGSSYEQYF
TRBD1	TRBV6-5	.	TRBJ2-7	TGTGCCAGCAGTTACTCAGGCAGGGGGTACCCCTACGAGCAGTACTTC	CASSYSGRGYPYEQYF
.	TRBV5-4	once	TRBJ2-3	TGTGCCAGCAGCCTTAATCGTTTAGGAGGGGCAGATACGCAGTATTTT	CASSLNRLGGADTQYF
.	TRBV5-1	.	TRBJ1-1	TGCGCCAGCAGCTTTTTAGGTCGCAGGGGAACTGAAGCTTTCTTT	CASSFLGRRGTEAFF
TRBD1	TRBV25-1	once	TRBJ2-2	TGTGCCAGCAGTGAATTCAGGCAGGGGGCGGCCGGGGAGCTGTTTTTT	CASSEFRQGAAGELFF
TRBD1	TRBV6-5	once	TRBJ1-6	TGTGCCAGCAGTTTGGGACAGGGTTCTCGGAATTCACCCCTCCACTTT	CASSLGQGSRNSPLHF
.	TRBV2	.	TRBJ1-1	TGTGCCAGCAGTCGGTCCGGGTCCTACACTGAAGCTTTCTTT	CASSRSGSYTEAFF
.	TRBV5-4	once	TRBJ2-7	TGTGCCAGCAGCTTGGGAGCGGCCCGAGATTTGGGGGAGCAGTACTTC	CASSLGAARDLGEQYF
TRBD1	TRBV5-4	.	TRBJ1-4	TGTGCCAGCAGCTCGGGACAGGGGGCTTCTAATGAAAAACTGTTTTTT	CASSSGQGASNEKLFF
TRBD1	TRBV5-4	.	TRBJ2-7	TGTGCCAGCAGCTTAGGGACAGAGACACCCTACGAGCAGTACTTC	CASSLGTETPYEQYF
.	TRBV9	.	TRBJ1-4	TGTGCCAGCAGCGTTACCTCCTCTCGGGGGGAAAAACTGTTTTTT	CASSVTSSRGEKLFF
.	TRBV9	.	TRBJ1-1	TGTGCCAGCAGTAGGGGAACACCCCTCGTGAACACTGAAGCTTTCTTT	CASSRGTPLVNTEAFF
TRBD1	TRBV3-1/TRBV3-2	.	TRBJ1-1	TGTGCCAGCAGCCCCTCCCAGGGGGGCAGGGGTGTGGCTGAAGCTTTCTTT	CASSPSQGGRGVAEAFF
TRBD1	TRBV10-3	.	TRBJ1-2	TGTGCCATCAGACCGGGACAGGGGAACTATGGCTACACCTTC	CAIRPGQGNYGYTF
.	TRBV18	.	TRBJ1-2	TGTGCCAGCTCCGTGGACAAGATCTATGGCTACACCTTC	CASSVDKIYGYTF
.	TRBV10-2	.	TRBJ2-7	TGCGCCAGCAGTGCGCCGGACAGATTGACGGCCTACGAGCAGTACTTC	CASSAPDRLTAYEQYF
TRBD1	TRBV7-3	.	TRBJ1-1	TGTGCCAGCAGCTTAACGGGACAGACCCCGAACACTGAAGCTTTCTTT	CASSLTGQTPNTEAFF
TRBD2	TRBV27	.	TRBJ2-1	TGTGCCAGCAGGAGACTAGCGGGGGATTCCTACAATGAGCAGTTCTTC	CASRRLAGDSYNEQFF
TRBD2	TRBV7-6	once	TRBJ2-3	TGTGCCAGCAGCTTTGGGACTAGCGGGGGCACAGATACGCAGTATTTT	CASSFGTSGGTDTQYF
TRBD2	TRBV14	.	TRBJ2-7	TGTGCCAGCAGCCAACCCGGGACTAGACCCTACGAGCAGTACTTC	CASSQPGTRPYEQYF
TRBD1	TRBV29-1	.	TRBJ1-1	TGCAGCGTTGCGATCGGGACAGCGAACACTGAAGCTTTCTTT	CSVAIGTANTEAFF
.	TRBV5-8	.	TRBJ1-5	TGTGCCAGCAGCCGAAGGACAGAGAATCAGCCCCAGCATTTT	CASSRRTENQPQHF
.	TRBV9	.	TRBJ2-5	TGTGCCAGCAGCCTCAGATCCCAAGAGACCCAGTACTTC	CASSLRSQETQYF
TRBD1	TRBV2	.	TRBJ2-7	TGTGCCAGCAGGGGGGACAGCTCCTACGAGCAGTACTTC	CASRGDSSYEQYF
TRBD1	TRBV18	.	TRBJ2-5	TGTGCCAGCTCACCGAGCAGGGGGTTAGGAGAGACCCAGTACTTC	CASSPSRGLGETQYF
.	TRBV6-5	.	TRBJ2-7	TGTGCCAGCACCCCATTTTCACAGGGCACCTACGAGCAGTACTTC	CASTPFSQGTYEQYF
TRBD2	TRBV6-6	.	TRBJ2-3	TGTGCCAGCAGTTCAAAGCGGGGGGGCCGGACAGATACGCAGTATTTT	CASSSKRGGRTDTQYF
TRBD1	TRBV5-1	.	TRBJ2-1	TGCGCCAGCAGCTTGGGACAGGGTTACGATGAGCAGTTCTTC	CASSLGQGYDEQFF